These 20 T cell receptor beta chains were sequenced from one sample in a study of circulating CD8 cells and anti-PD-1 response in melanoma. The QIAseq Immune Repertoire TCR panel built the libraries from around 15 ng of total RNA. Via MiXCR, TCRdb re-called the reads, giving one row per CDR3 protein. The sample shows approximately 870 distinct CDR3 sequences, roughly 4% of them seen only once. From live CD3+CD8+TCRalphabeta+ cells, four PD-1 and/or TIGIT subsets were sorted. The sample consisted of CD8+ T cells from PBMCs, taken at baseline or after one month of anti-PD-1 therapy (not recorded which). Every receptor here comes from a human donor with melanoma.

In DNA, the CDR3 is TGTGCCAGCAGTACAGGTGTGGGGGGGCCCCAGCATTTT. This gives the protein CASSTGVGGPQHF. This chain links TRBV27 with TRBJ1-5, with a possible D match to TRBD1 (5 bases). V was clipped by 5 bases and J by 9 bases, with 14 bases between them. CDR1 MNHEY and CDR2 SMNVEV come from the germline V gene (reference sequence). The CDR3 is 13 residues long.

Relative to its sample, this clonotype is large (0.1 to 1%). The chain is built from TRBV27 and TRBJ2-3, with 7 bases fitting TRBD2. Germline V CDR1 and CDR2: MNHEY, SMNVEV (reference sequence). CDR3 length equals 15 residues. V lost 5 bases and J lost 8; bases outside the gene matches: 13. The CDR3 reads CASSRTSQGFFTQYF. DNA of the CDR3: TGTGCCAGCAGTAGGACTAGTCAGGGATTTTTTACGCAGTATTTT.

This clonotype was found a few times. A much larger clonotype is one base distant, so this may be a read error. The chain links TRBV12-3 or TRBV12-4 to TRBJ2-1, with D uncertain. This CDR3 comprises 11 residues. The chain's CDR3 is CASISTNEQSF. The CDR3 DNA is TGTGCCAGCATTAGCACCAATGAGCAGTCCTTC.

By frequency in the sample, this clonotype is medium-sized. A junction end diverges from the germline sequence, so it may reflect a read error. This rearrangement joins TRBV28 to TRBJ1-4; D call uncertain. Germline CDR1 and CDR2: MDHEN and SYDVKM. The CDR3 runs 16 residues. For the CDR3, the DNA is TGTGCCAGCAGTTTGCTCGGGGATGCAACTAATGAAAAACTGTCTTTT. Protein sequence: CASSLLGDATNEKLSF.

By share of the sample, this clonotype is medium-sized. The rearrangement joins TRBV28 to TRBJ2-7, with a tentative D call TRBD2 (5 bases). There are 16 residues in the CDR3. CDR1 MDHEN and CDR2 SYDVKM come from the germline V gene. V was trimmed by 4 bases and J by 1 base, leaving 17 bases between them. The CDR3 protein is CASSSPRLSYSYEQYF. The DNA of the CDR3 is TGTGCCAGCAGTTCCCCCCGACTATCCTATTCCTACGAGCAGTACTTC.

Relative to its sample, this clonotype is large (0.1 to 1%). The J gene is TRBJ1-4, the V gene TRBV27; tentatively, D is TRBD1 (6 bases). CDR1 and CDR2 from the germline V gene are MNHEY and SMNVEV (reference sequence). This CDR3 is 15 amino acids long. V lost 4 bases and J 5 bases, leaving 14 bases between the germline ends. CDR3 residues: CASSSDLDRNEKLFF. The CDR3 DNA follows: TGTGCCAGCAGTTCTGACCTCGACAGGAATGAAAAACTGTTTTTT. Based on the CDR3 plus reference TRBV27 and TRBJ1-4, the full variable domain is EAQVTQNPRYLITVTGKKLTVTCSQNMNHEYMSWYRQDPGLGLRQIYYSMNVEVTDKGDVPEGYKVSRKEKRNFPLILESPSPNQTSLYFCASSSDLDRNEKLFFGSGTQLSVL.

By its share, this clonotype is medium-sized. The chain combines TRBV28 with TRBJ2-7; TRBD2 might be the D (6 bases). The CDR3 loop spans 17 amino acids. V lost 4 bases and J lost 2, with 21 bases in between. Germline V gene lookup returns CDR1 MDHEN and CDR2 SYDVKM. The CDR3 reads CASSSETSGTGAYEQYF. The CDR3 region has the DNA TGTGCCAGCAGTTCCGAAACCTCCGGGACGGGAGCCTACGAGCAGTACTTC. Full variable domain (missing parts from reference TRBV28 and TRBJ2-7): DVKVTQSSRYLVKRTGEKVFLECVQDMDHENMFWYRQDPGLGLRLIYFSYDVKMKEKGDIPEGYSVSREKKERFSLILESASTNQTSMYLCASSSETSGTGAYEQYFGPGTRLTVT.

Judged by abundance, this clonotype is large. The chain has TRBV4-2 and TRBJ2-3; D gene ambiguous. V gave up 0 bases and J gave up 4 bases, with 14 bases separating them. Per germline, CDR1 LGHNA and CDR2 YNFKEQ. The CDR3 length is 16 residues. The chain's CDR3 is CASSQEWGVGADTQYF. CDR3 nucleotide sequence: TGTGCCAGCAGCCAAGAATGGGGTGTCGGAGCAGATACGCAGTATTTT.

Within the sample, this clonotype is large (0.1 to 1%). The CDR3 reads CASSPMTGAGELFF. The CDR3 DNA sequence: TGTGCCAGCAGTCCTATGACAGGGGCCGGGGAGCTGTTTTTT. The chain joins TRBV4-2 to TRBJ2-2; 8 positions agree with TRBD1. With 6 bases clipped from V and 6 bases from J, the junction kept 6 bases outside the gene matches. Germline CDR1 LGHNA, CDR2 YNFKEQ. This CDR3 has 14 residues.

By share, this clonotype ranks as medium-sized. The V gene is TRBV27, the J gene TRBJ1-1, with D unresolved. This CDR3 spans 14 amino acids. Germline loops: CDR1 MNHEY, CDR2 SMNVEV (reference sequence). Trimming cost V 5 bases and J 1 base, with 11 bases left between them. This CDR3 is CASSPRPANTEAFF. The DNA for the CDR3 is TGTGCCAGCAGTCCCCGCCCAGCGAACACTGAAGCTTTCTTT.

In its sample, this clonotype was seen a few times. The chain uses TRBV14 and TRBJ2-5; unclear D gene. Trimming shortened V by 4 bases and J by 5 bases, and 8 bases separated the two germline ends. The CDR3 runs to 12 residues. The germline gives CDR1 SGHDN, CDR2 FVKESK. As DNA, the CDR3 is TGTGCCAGCAGCCCTCCCGGGGAGACCCAGTACTTC. Amino acids: CASSPPGETQYF.

This clonotype is large in the sample. The rearrangement uses TRBV20-1 and TRBJ2-1; TRBD1 is a possible D gene (5 bases). Germline-derived CDR1 and CDR2 are DFQATT and SNEGSKA (reference sequence). CDR3 size: 15 residues. V gave up 5 bases and J gave up 0 bases, with 14 bases separating them. The CDR3 region has the DNA TGCAGTGCTCCCATACAGGTGAGCTCCTACAATGAGCAGTTCTTC. This encodes CSAPIQVSSYNEQFF.

Regarding this clonotype: One end of the junction fails to match germline, which may point to a read error. V usage is TRBV19 and J usage is TRBJ2-7, with TRBD1 identical over 7 bases. Germline lookup yields CDR1 LNHDA and CDR2 SQIVND (reference sequence). The CDR3 totals 15 residues. CDR3 loop: CASSKIRGQTYEQHF. The DNA of the CDR3 is TGTGCCAGTAGTAAGATCAGGGGACAGACCTACGAGCAGCACTTC.

The gene calls are TRBV19 and TRBJ2-6, with D possibly being TRBD1 (5 bases). Deletions cut 7 bases from V and 0 bases from J, with 22 bases between. The CDR3 extends over 19 amino acids. In germline, CDR1 is LNHDA, CDR2 SQIVND (reference sequence). CDR3 loop: CASTPVGRAGVSGANVLTF. The CDR3, as DNA: TGTGCCAGTACCCCGGTCGGCAGGGCCGGAGTCTCTGGGGCCAACGTCCTGACTTTC.

This clonotype is classed as large. The chain carries TRBV7-9 and TRBJ2-7; D is uncertain. The CDR3 length is 16 residues. Germline V gene data show CDR1 as SEHNR and CDR2 as FQNEAQ (reference sequence). The V gene lost 3 bases and the J gene lost 0 bases, with 15 bases spanning the gap. The chain's CDR3 is CASSLPRSGASYEQYF. The DNA for the CDR3 is TGTGCCAGCAGCTTGCCCCGGTCAGGTGCCTCCTACGAGCAGTACTTC.

This clonotype is labeled large. The gene calls are TRBV11-2 and TRBJ1-1; a weak D match, TRBD1 (6 bases). V lost 9 bases, J lost 1 base, and 15 bases lay in between. This CDR3 is built from 14 residues. CDR1 is SGHAT, CDR2 FQNNGV, per germline. CDR3 protein: CASRTGLGNTEAFF. CDR3 bases: TGTGCCAGTCGTACAGGGCTCGGGAACACTGAAGCTTTCTTT.

This clonotype is classed as medium-sized. V is TRBV4-1 and J is TRBJ2-3; D is possibly TRBD2 (5 bases). This CDR3 spans 15 amino acids. Trimming took 1 base from V and 2 from J, leaving 10 bases between them. From germline, CDR1 is MGHRA and CDR2 YSYEKL. The CDR3 here is CASSQGTWITDTQYF. The CDR3 coding sequence is TGCGCCAGCAGCCAAGGGACTTGGATCACAGATACGCAGTATTTT.

In its sample, this clonotype was seen a few times. The CDR3 is CASSIGQGGYNEQFF. The CDR3 DNA sequence: TGTGCCAGTAGTATTGGACAGGGGGGCTACAATGAGCAGTTCTTC. The chain is built from TRBV19 and TRBJ2-1, with 10 nucleotides matching TRBD1. Trimming cost V 3 bases and J 3 bases; bases outside gene matches: 2. This CDR3 spans 15 amino acids. Germline V gene sequence: CDR1 LNHDA, CDR2 SQIVND (reference sequence).

This clonotype ranks as medium-sized. V and J are TRBV5-4 and TRBJ2-7, with D perhaps being TRBD1 or TRBD2 (5 bases each). CDR3 length: 15 amino acids. CDR1 is SGHNT, CDR2 YYREEE, per germline (reference sequence). Trimming cost V 0 bases and J 0 bases, with 10 bases left between them. DNA for the CDR3: TGTGCCAGCAGCTTGGTAGGGACGGGCTCCTACGAGCAGTACTTC. This encodes CASSLVGTGSYEQYF.

The J gene is TRBJ2-3, the V gene TRBV30, with D unclear. The CDR3 spans 11 residues. The V end was cut by 4 bases, the J end by 6 bases, with 8 bases between. Germline V lookup: CDR1 GTSNPN, CDR2 SVGIG (reference sequence). CDR3 DNA sequence: TGTGCCTGGACCGACGCTGATACGCAGTATTTT. Its protein is CAWTDADTQYF. The whole variable domain, remainder taken from reference TRBV30 and TRBJ2-3, is SQTIHQWPATLVQPVGSPLSLECTVEGTSNPNLYWYRQAAGRGLQLLFYSVGIGQISSEVPQNLSASRPQDRQFILSSKKLLLSDSGFYLCAWTDADTQYFGPGTRLTVL.